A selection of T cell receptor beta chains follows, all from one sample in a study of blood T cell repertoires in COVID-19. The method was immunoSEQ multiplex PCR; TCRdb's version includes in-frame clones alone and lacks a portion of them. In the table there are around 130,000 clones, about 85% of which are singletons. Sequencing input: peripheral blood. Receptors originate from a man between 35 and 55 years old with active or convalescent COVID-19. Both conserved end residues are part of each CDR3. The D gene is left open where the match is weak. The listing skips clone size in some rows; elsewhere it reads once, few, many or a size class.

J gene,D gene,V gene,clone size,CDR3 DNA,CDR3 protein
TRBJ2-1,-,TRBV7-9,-,TGTGCCAGCAGCTTAGAACAGATTTACAATGAGCAGTTCTTC,CASSLEQIYNEQFF
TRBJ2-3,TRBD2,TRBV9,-,TGTGCCAGCAGCGTAGTTATAGCGGGGGCAGATACGCAGTATTTT,CASSVVIAGADTQYF
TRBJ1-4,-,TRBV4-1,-,TGCGCCAGCAGCCCCCCGAAGGAGGGGACGGCTAATGAAAAACTGTTTTTT,CASSPPKEGTANEKLFF
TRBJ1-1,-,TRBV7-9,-,TGTGCCAGCAGCCCAACCGGGGGGGCCGAGGCTTTCTTT,CASSPTGGAEAFF
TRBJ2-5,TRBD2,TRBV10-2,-,TGCGCCAGCAGTGGGCCGGGACTAGGTTTTCAGACCCAGTACTTC,CASSGPGLGFQTQYF
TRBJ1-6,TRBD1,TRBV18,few,TGTGCCAGCTCAGCCATGGACAGGGACAATTCACCCCTCCACTTT,CASSAMDRDNSPLHF
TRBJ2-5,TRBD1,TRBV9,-,TGTGCCAGCAGCCCAGGGACAGGGGGACAGACCCAGTACTTC,CASSPGTGGQTQYF
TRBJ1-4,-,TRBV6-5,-,TGTGCCAGCAGTTACTACATGGGGCACCGGGAAAAACTGTTTTTT,CASSYYMGHREKLFF
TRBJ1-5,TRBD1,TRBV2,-,TGTGCCAGCAGTGTTTGGGGACAGGGTTTGTCGCCCCAGCATTTT,CASSVWGQGLSPQHF
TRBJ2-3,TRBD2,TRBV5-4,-,TGTGCCCCCCTGGGGGGCGGGGGGAACACAGATACGCAGTATTTT,CAPLGGGGNTDTQYF
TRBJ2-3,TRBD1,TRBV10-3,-,TGTGCCATCAGTGAAGGACAGGGGCAGACAGATACGCAGTATTTT,CAISEGQGQTDTQYF
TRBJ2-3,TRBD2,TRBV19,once,TGTGCCAGTACTGGCGGGGGGGCCGAAGATACGCAGTATTTT,CASTGGGAEDTQYF
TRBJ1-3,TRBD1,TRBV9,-,TGTGCCAGCAGCGCCACGAGACAGGGGCTAAGCTCTGGAAACACCATATATTTT,CASSATRQGLSSGNTIYF
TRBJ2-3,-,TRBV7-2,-,TGTGCCAGCAGCTTAGCGGTGGGGCGTTCCACAGATACGCAGTATTTT,CASSLAVGRSTDTQYF
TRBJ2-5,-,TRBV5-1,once,TGCGCCAGCAGCTTGGCCCTTGCCGGGGGAGAGACCCAGTACTTC,CASSLALAGGETQYF
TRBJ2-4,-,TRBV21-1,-,TGTGCCAGCAGCAAAGCCCGGGGAATAGCCAAAAACATTCAGTACTTC,CASSKARGIAKNIQYF
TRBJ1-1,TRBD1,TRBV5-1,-,TGCGCCAGCAGCTTGGAAGGCCAGGGGGCGAGGACTGAAGCTTTCTTT,CASSLEGQGARTEAFF
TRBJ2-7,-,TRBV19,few,TGTGCCAGTAGTATAAATCGGGGTTACGAGCAGTACTTC,CASSINRGYEQYF
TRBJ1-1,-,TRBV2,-,TGTGCCAGCGCCGGGACAATGAACACTGAAGCTTTCTTT,CASAGTMNTEAFF
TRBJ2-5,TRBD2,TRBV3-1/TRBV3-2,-,TGTGCCAGCAGCCAACGGGGACTACAAGAGACCCAGTACTTC,CASSQRGLQETQYF
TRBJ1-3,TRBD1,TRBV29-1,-,TGCAGCGTTCCAGGGGGCTTGAACACCATATATTTT,CSVPGGLNTIYF
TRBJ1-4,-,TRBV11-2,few,TGTGCCAGCAGCTTGGACTTGATACGGTGGAATAATGAAAAACTGTTTTTT,CASSLDLIRWNNEKLFF
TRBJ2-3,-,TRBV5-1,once,TGCGCCAGCAGCTTGTATTACAGAAACACAGATACGCAGTATTTT,CASSLYYRNTDTQYF
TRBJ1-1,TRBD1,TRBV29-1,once,TGCAGCGCTGACAGGGGTGGGTACACTGAAGCTTTCTTT,CSADRGGYTEAFF
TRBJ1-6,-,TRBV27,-,TGTGCCAGCAGTTTAACGGGTTATAATTCACCCCTCCACTTT,CASSLTGYNSPLHF
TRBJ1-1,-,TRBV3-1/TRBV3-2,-,TGTGCCAGCAGCCAAGTGACAGGTATCACTGAAGCTTTCTTT,CASSQVTGITEAFF
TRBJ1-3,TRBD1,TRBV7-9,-,TGTGCCAGCAGCAAACAACAGGGGTCTGGAAACACCATATATTTT,CASSKQQGSGNTIYF
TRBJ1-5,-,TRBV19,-,TGTGCCAGTACCCCGACAGGAGCCAATCAGCCCCAGCATTTT,CASTPTGANQPQHF
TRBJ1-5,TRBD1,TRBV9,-,TGTGCCAGCAGCTCCCAGGGGGCAAGCAATCAGCCCCAGCATTTT,CASSSQGASNQPQHF
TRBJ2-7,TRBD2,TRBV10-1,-,TGCGCCAGCTACATAGCGGGGGGAAGGTATAACGAGCAGTACTTC,CASYIAGGRYNEQYF
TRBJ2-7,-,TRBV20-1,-,TGCAGTGCTAGAGTCCAATACGAGCAGTACTTC,CSARVQYEQYF
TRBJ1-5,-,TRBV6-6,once,TGTGCCAGCAGCCGCGGTAGCAATCAGCCCCAGCATTTT,CASSRGSNQPQHF
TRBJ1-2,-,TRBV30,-,TGTGCCTGGAGCCTGGGGGGGCCCTATGGCTACACCTTC,CAWSLGGPYGYTF
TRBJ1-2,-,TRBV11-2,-,TGTGCCAGCAGCTTAGATTTGGCAGGCGGGGGCTACACCTTC,CASSLDLAGGGYTF
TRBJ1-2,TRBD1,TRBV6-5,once,TGTGCCAGCAGTTCCACACAGGGGGCCATCGGTGGCTACACCTTC,CASSSTQGAIGGYTF
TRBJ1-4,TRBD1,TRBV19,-,TGTGCCAGTATTGGGGCCCGGACAGGGGGAAAACTGTTTTTT,CASIGARTGGKLFF
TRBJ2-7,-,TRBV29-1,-,TGCAGCGGGGCGGACAGCTCCTACGAGCAGTACTTC,CSGADSSYEQYF
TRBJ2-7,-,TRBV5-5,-,TGTGCCAGCAGCTTGGTGGTACTAAGCTCCTACGAGCAGTACTTC,CASSLVVLSSYEQYF
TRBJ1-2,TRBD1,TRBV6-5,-,TGTGCCAGCAGTCGGGACAGCTATGGCTACACCTTC,CASSRDSYGYTF
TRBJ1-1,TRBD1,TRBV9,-,TGTGCCAGCAGCGTCCTAAGACAGGGGGCGAGCTCTACAGCTTTCTTT,CASSVLRQGASSTAFF
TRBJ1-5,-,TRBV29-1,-,TGCAGCGTTGGGGGCAGGGGAGAACAGCCCCAGCATTTT,CSVGGRGEQPQHF
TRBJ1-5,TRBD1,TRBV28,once,TGTGCCAGCAGTCAGACGGGACAGGGGAATCAGCCCCAGCATTTT,CASSQTGQGNQPQHF
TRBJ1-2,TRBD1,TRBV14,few,TGTGCCAGCAGCCCTCGACAGGGGGATGGCTACACCTTC,CASSPRQGDGYTF
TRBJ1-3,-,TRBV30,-,TGTGCCTGGAAGGGGACTTTCTCTGGAAACACCATATATTTT,CAWKGTFSGNTIYF
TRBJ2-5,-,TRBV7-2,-,TGTGCCAGCACCTATTCGCGGGGACAGACGGAGACCCAGTACTTC,CASTYSRGQTETQYF
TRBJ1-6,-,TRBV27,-,TGTGCCAGCAGTTTAGGGCAGAACTCCTATAATTCACCCCTCCACTTT,CASSLGQNSYNSPLHF
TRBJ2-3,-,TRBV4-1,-,TGCGCCAGCAGCCAAGTGAGTACCTACACAGATACGCAGTATTTT,CASSQVSTYTDTQYF
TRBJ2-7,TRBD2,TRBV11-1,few,TGTGCCAGCAGCCCGGGGGGGGCCTACGAGCAGTACTTC,CASSPGGAYEQYF
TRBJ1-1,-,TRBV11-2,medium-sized,TGTGCCAGCAGCTTAGCGGCAGGGTCGACTGAAGCTTTCTTT,CASSLAAGSTEAFF
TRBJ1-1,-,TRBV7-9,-,TGTGCCAGCAGCTTTCGGGGGATTAGAGACACTGAAGCTTTCTTT,CASSFRGIRDTEAFF
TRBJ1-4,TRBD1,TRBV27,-,TGTGCCAGCAGTTCGGACGACAGGGGACCTACAAAAACAACTAATGAAAAACTGTTTTTT,CASSSDDRGPTKTTNEKLFF
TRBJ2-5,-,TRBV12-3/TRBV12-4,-,TGTGCCAGCAGTTTAGGGGCATGGACCCAGTACTTC,CASSLGAWTQYF
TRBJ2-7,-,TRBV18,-,TGTGCCAGCTCTGCGACTAGTTCTTACGAGCAGTACTTC,CASSATSSYEQYF
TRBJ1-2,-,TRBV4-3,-,TGCGCCAGCAGCCAAGATCGGGCTAACTATGGCTACACCTTC,CASSQDRANYGYTF
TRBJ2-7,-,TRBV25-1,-,TGTGCCAGCAGTGGGGGAGCCCCCGAGATCGAGCAGTACTTC,CASSGGAPEIEQYF
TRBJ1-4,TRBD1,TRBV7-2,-,TGTGCCAGCAGCGGACAGGGGCCGGGTGAAAAACTGTTTTTT,CASSGQGPGEKLFF
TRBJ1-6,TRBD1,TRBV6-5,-,TGTGCCAGCACGGTACAGGGGACGGTCAATTCACCCCTCCACTTT,CASTVQGTVNSPLHF
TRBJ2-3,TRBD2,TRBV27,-,TGTGCCAGCAGGGGACTGGGGGGGATCACAGATACGCAGTATTTT,CASRGLGGITDTQYF
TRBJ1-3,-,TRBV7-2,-,TGTGCCAGCAGCTCCTCTCTAGGAAACACCATATATTTT,CASSSSLGNTIYF
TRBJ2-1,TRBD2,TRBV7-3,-,TGTGCCAGCAGCCCAACCCGGGGGACTAGCGGGGGAAATGAGCAGTTCTTC,CASSPTRGTSGGNEQFF